The 28 T cell receptor beta chains below all came from one sample that was sequenced in a study of shared clonotypes between healthy human individuals. The repertoire was sequenced with immunoSEQ multiplex PCR; TCRdb's copy has only in-frame clones and lacks some. Counted here are approximately 1,000,000 clones, approximately 80% occurring once; the ten biggest clones make up 0.89%. The sample was memory CD4+ T cells from PBMCs. Described subset: CD45RA-negative fraction. The receptors stem from a man younger than 35 in good health. Some clones in this sample may be carry-over from other donors' samples.

The genes are TRBV28 and TRBJ2-4, with D perhaps matching TRBD2 (5 bases). Germline V gene lookup returns CDR1 MDHEN and CDR2 SYDVKM. V was shortened by 1 base and J by 4 bases, with 11 bases between the two germline ends. The CDR3 sequence is 15 residues long. CDR3 in DNA: TGTGCCAGCAGTTTATCGGGGATTCGGAAAAACATTCAGTACTTC. This codes for CASSLSGIRKNIQYF.

The rearrangement uses TRBV5-1 and TRBJ2-2, with D perhaps TRBD2 (5 bases). V lost 6 bases and J lost 1, with 13 bases in between. Germline lookup yields CDR1 SGHRS and CDR2 YFSETQ. The CDR3 has 15 amino acids. CDR3 loop: CASNHGLMNTGELFF. CDR3 DNA sequence: TGCGCCAGCAACCACGGACTCATGAACACCGGGGAGCTGTTTTTT.

The CDR3 nucleotides are TGTGCCAGCAGCCAATGGGCGAGCGGGGGGTCGGGTGAGCAGTTCTTC. Translation gives CASSQWASGGSGEQFF. This chain links TRBV16 with TRBJ2-1; 9 nucleotides line up with TRBD2. From germline, CDR1 is KGHSY and CDR2 FQNENV. The CDR3 totals 16 residues. With 1 base clipped from V and 9 bases from J, the junction kept 10 bases outside the gene matches.

This clone was detected only once. The V and J genes are TRBV10-2 and TRBJ1-4; 9 positions match TRBD1. V gave up 7 bases and J gave up 8 bases; unmatched junction bases: 11. This CDR3 contains 15 residues. Germline-derived CDR1 and CDR2 are WSHSY and SAAADI. The CDR3 spells CASTTRGQGSEKLFF. Here the CDR3 DNA reads TGCGCCAGCACTACCCGGGGACAGGGTTCGGAAAAACTGTTTTTT.

In regard to this clone: This CDR3 is also generated by other DNA sequences in the sample. This chain uses TRBV18 with TRBJ1-1, with D maybe TRBD1 (6 bases). CDR1 and CDR2 from the germline V gene are KGHSH and LQKENI. The CDR3 spans 15 residues. The germline V and J ends were trimmed by 0 bases and 1 base, with 9 bases remaining between them. The CDR3 DNA sequence: TGTGCCAGCTCACCACCCTCGGGGGCGAACACTGAAGCTTTCTTT. Protein: CASSPPSGANTEAFF.

The V and J genes are TRBV6-1 and TRBJ1-5; tentative D call: TRBD1 (5 bases). The germline V gene encodes CDR1 MNHNS and CDR2 SASEGT. Between the trimmed V and J ends, which lost 2 bases and 1 base, there was a span of 15 bases. This CDR3 contains 17 residues. CDR3 sequence reads: CASSERGRDLSNQPQHF. CDR3 nucleotide sequence: TGTGCCAGCAGTGAAAGGGGCAGAGACTTGAGCAATCAGCCCCAGCATTTT.

V is TRBV2 and J is TRBJ2-7, with TRBD1 matching 9 bases. The CDR3 extends over 13 amino acids. J lost 0 bases, V lost 8 bases, and 2 bases had no gene match. The germline CDR1 and CDR2 sequences are SNHLY and FYNNEI. CDR3 in DNA: TGTGCCAGCGGGACAGGGCGCTCCTACGAGCAGTACTTC. It yields the protein CASGTGRSYEQYF.

The chain employs TRBV7-9 and TRBJ1-2; D is ambiguous. V lost 6 bases to trimming and J lost 2 bases, with 7 bases between them. The CDR3 contains 12 residues. Germline CDR1 SEHNR, CDR2 FQNEAQ (reference sequence). The CDR3 bases are TGTGCCAGCAGTGGGCAGAACTATGGCTACACCTTC. Translation: CASSGQNYGYTF.

The V call is TRBV5-4, the J call TRBJ1-2, with D maybe TRBD1 (5 bases). V was pared by 0 bases and J by 4 bases, with 16 bases between. CDR3 length: 16 residues. Germline V gene lookup returns CDR1 SGHNT and CDR2 YYREEE (reference sequence). The CDR3 sequence is CASSLGDGLLSYGYTF. The CDR3 nucleotides read TGTGCCAGCAGCTTGGGGGACGGACTCCTTTCCTATGGCTACACCTTC.

V usage is TRBV30 and J usage is TRBJ1-5; D uncertain. With 4 bases removed from V and 4 bases from J, the gap between germline ends came to 11 bases. Per the germline V gene, CDR1 is GTSNPN and CDR2 is SVGIG (reference sequence). The CDR3 has 13 residues. The DNA for the CDR3 is TGTGCCTGGACCAAAGGCCCGAATCAGCCCCAGCATTTT. It specifies CAWTKGPNQPQHF.

This chain uses TRBV7-9 with TRBJ1-2, with a possible D match to TRBD1 (6 bases). Germline CDR1 SEHNR, CDR2 FQNEAQ (reference sequence). Trimming stripped 3 bases from V and 0 bases from J, with 11 bases between. CDR3 length: 15 amino acids. CDR3 nucleotide sequence: TGTGCCAGCAGCTTGATGGGGGCGGCTAACTATGGCTACACCTTC. It specifies CASSLMGAANYGYTF.

J is TRBJ1-2 and V is TRBV5-1; a weak D match, TRBD1 (6 bases). V was clipped by 7 bases and J by 4 bases, with 17 bases between them. The CDR3 totals 14 residues. Germline V lookup: CDR1 SGHRS, CDR2 YFSETQ. CDR3 bases: TGCGCCAGCGGCGAGGGGGGGCTTAGCTATGGCTACACCTTC. It codes for CASGEGGLSYGYTF.

This chain uses TRBV4-3 with TRBJ2-7, with 12 bases that match TRBD2. Germline lookup yields CDR1 LGHNA and CDR2 YSLEER. The CDR3 is 18 residues long. J was trimmed by 4 bases and V by 1 base; bases with no gene match: 11. The CDR3 sequence: CASSQGELAGGGGYEQYF. For the CDR3, the DNA is TGCGCCAGCAGCCAAGGAGAACTAGCGGGAGGAGGTGGGTACGAGCAGTACTTC.

As regards this clone: The sample contains more than one DNA sequence encoding this CDR3. The gene calls are TRBV7-2 and TRBJ1-5; 7 bases fit TRBD1. Germline V gene lookup returns CDR1 SGHTA and CDR2 FQGNSA. J lost 7 bases, V lost 4 bases, and 7 bases had no gene match. The CDR3 extends over 14 amino acids. As DNA, the CDR3 is TGTGCCAGCAGCTCGAGACAGGGAGGCCAGCCCCAGCATTTT. Protein product: CASSSRQGGQPQHF. The complete variable domain, with remaining parts taken from reference TRBV7-2 and TRBJ1-5, reads GAGVSQSPSNKVTEKGKDVELRCDPISGHTALYWYRQSLGQGLEFLIYFQGNSAPDKSGLPSDRFSAERTGGSVSTLTIQRTQQEDSAVYLCASSSRQGGQPQHFGDGTRLSIL.

The chain carries TRBV28 and TRBJ2-7, with a tentative D call TRBD1 (6 bases). CDR3 size: 12 residues. V lost 7 bases and J 3 bases, leaving 10 bases between the germline ends. Looked up from germline, CDR1 is MDHEN and CDR2 is SYDVKM. CDR3 in amino acids: CASTQGYYEQYF. CDR3 coding DNA: TGTGCCAGCACCCAGGGGTACTACGAGCAGTACTTC.

On this clone itself: A read error may account for a junction end that differs from germline. The chain joins TRBV5-6 to TRBJ2-2; D gene unclear. Germline loops: CDR1 SGHDT, CDR2 YYEEEE. This CDR3 spans 13 amino acids. The CDR3 sequence is CASRYQGTRELFF. As DNA, the CDR3 is TGTGCCAGCAGATACCAAGGCACCAGGGAGCTGTTTTTT.

This clone showed up just a few times. V usage is TRBV4-3 and J usage is TRBJ2-7; D ambiguous. The CDR3 loop spans 13 amino acids. Germline CDR1 and CDR2: LGHNA and YSLEER. The V gene lost 4 bases and the J gene lost 7 bases, with 14 bases spanning the gap. This CDR3 reads CASSRRKGTEQYF. CDR3 nucleotides: TGCGCCAGCAGCCGACGGAAGGGTACTGAGCAGTACTTC.

This clone was observed a handful of times. V gene TRBV11-1 combines with J gene TRBJ2-7; 12 nucleotides line up with TRBD2. V lost 4 bases and J lost 2; bases outside the gene matches: 0. Germline CDR1 is SGHAT and CDR2 is FQDESV (reference sequence). The CDR3 extends over 14 amino acids. This CDR3 reads CASSWTSGTYEQYF. CDR3 DNA sequence: TGTGCCAGCAGCTGGACTAGCGGGACCTACGAGCAGTACTTC.

This rearrangement joins TRBV19 to TRBJ2-2; D uncertain. The germline gives CDR1 LNHDA, CDR2 SQIVND (reference sequence). Trimming pared 10 bases from V and 1 base from J, leaving 16 bases between. The length of the CDR3 is 15 residues. CDR3 nucleotides: TGTGCCACCAAGCCCTGGTCGGGGAACACCGGGGAGCTGTTTTTT. This gives the protein CATKPWSGNTGELFF.

The chain has TRBV11-2 and TRBJ1-1; no reliable D call. The V end was cut by 1 base, the J end by 1 base, with 10 bases between. Per germline, CDR1 SGHAT and CDR2 FQNNGV. The CDR3 has 15 amino acids. CDR3 bases: TGTGCCAGCAGCTTAGCCTCCCAGTGGAACACTGAAGCTTTCTTT. Protein sequence: CASSLASQWNTEAFF.

Remarks on this clone: Distinct nucleotide sequences in the sample also encode this CDR3. The rearrangement uses TRBV20-1 and TRBJ1-1; D call uncertain. Trimming took off 2 bases at V and 11 bases at J, with 3 bases between the two ends. Germline CDR1 and CDR2: DFQATT and SNEGSKA (reference sequence). There are 8 residues in the CDR3. The CDR3 reads CSARRAFF. CDR3 nucleotide sequence: TGCAGTGCTAGACGGGCTTTCTTT.

The chain is built from TRBV5-6 and TRBJ2-7, with D possibly being TRBD1 (6 bases). CDR3 length: 14 residues. Trimming shortened V by 1 base and J by 6 bases, and 14 bases separated the two germline ends. The germline gives CDR1 SGHDT, CDR2 YYEEEE. CDR3 bases: TGTGCCAGCAGCTTGCGCCAGGGGAGCGGCGAGCAGTACTTC. It is translated as CASSLRQGSGEQYF.

This clone was counted only a few times. CDR3 DNA: TGTGCCAGCAGCTTAGGGGCGGGAATAAGGTACGAGCAGTACTTC. This translates into CASSLGAGIRYEQYF. This chain uses TRBV7-2 with TRBJ2-7; weak D call: TRBD2 (6 bases). CDR3 size: 15 residues. V was trimmed by 1 base and J by 4 bases, leaving 14 bases between them. CDR1 and CDR2 from the germline V gene are SGHTA and FQGNSA.

The V gene is TRBV19, the J gene TRBJ1-4, with D uncertain. V lost 0 bases to trimming and J lost 3 bases, with 17 bases between them. CDR1 LNHDA and CDR2 SQIVND come from the germline V gene (reference sequence). The CDR3 totals 18 residues. CDR3 sequence (DNA): TGTGCCAGTAGTATAGATTCGCGACATTCGAATGCTAATGAAAAACTGTTTTTT. Translating it yields CASSIDSRHSNANEKLFF. Complete variable domain (other parts from reference TRBV19 and TRBJ1-4): DGGITQSPKYLFRKEGQNVTLSCEQNLNHDAMYWYRQDPGQGLRLIYYSQIVNDFQKGDIAEGYSVSREKKESFPLTVTSAQKNPTAFYLCASSIDSRHSNANEKLFFGSGTQLSVL.

The V and J genes are TRBV6-5 and TRBJ2-5, with D possibly being TRBD1 or TRBD2 (5 bases each). V was shortened by 0 bases and J by 9 bases, with 14 bases between the two germline ends. The CDR3 extends over 14 amino acids. Germline CDR1 is MNHEY and CDR2 is SVGAGI. The CDR3 DNA reads as TGTGCCAGCAGTTACTCGAGGGCAGGGCGGGCCCAGTACTTC. Translation: CASSYSRAGRAQYF.

The chain links TRBV5-1 to TRBJ2-1, with D maybe TRBD2 (7 bases). Trimming shortened V by 6 bases and J by 4 bases, and 17 bases separated the two germline ends. CDR1 is SGHRS, CDR2 YFSETQ, per germline. The CDR3 is made up of 15 amino acids. This chain's CDR3 is CASTNLGGPYNEQFF. CDR3 coding DNA: TGCGCCAGCACAAATCTCGGGGGGCCTTACAATGAGCAGTTCTTC.

This clone was seen once. This rearrangement joins TRBV4-2 to TRBJ2-5, with 10 bases identical to TRBD2. This CDR3 is built from 16 residues. The germline CDR1 and CDR2 sequences are LGHNA and YNFKEQ. J lost 1 base, V lost 1 base, and 3 bases had no gene match. CDR3 nucleotide sequence: TGTGCCAGCAGCCAAGGGACTAGCGGCCTCCAAGAGACCCAGTACTTC. Residues: CASSQGTSGLQETQYF.

The genes are TRBV27 and TRBJ2-7, with 7 bases matching TRBD1. Germline lookup yields CDR1 MNHEY and CDR2 SMNVEV (reference sequence). Unmatched junction bases numbered 15, after V lost 7 bases and J lost 3 bases. The CDR3 has 16 amino acids. The CDR3 loop is CASIKQDRLGFYEQYF. For the CDR3, the DNA is TGTGCCAGCATTAAACAGGACAGGCTCGGTTTCTACGAGCAGTACTTC.